What follows are 2 T cell receptor beta chains derived from one specimen sequenced in a study of beta chain features in type 1 diabetes. Isolated RNA was reverse transcribed in full, so expressed TCRB transcripts were sequenced. Only in-frame clones appear in the TCRdb table, and some are missing; sequencing was by immunoSEQ multiplex PCR. The sample contains approximately 470,000 clones, about 32% of which appear only once. Sequencing was done on a sample of naive CD4+ T cells from blood. The receptors derive from a man younger than 30 in good health.

This clone appeared a few times. The rearrangement links TRBV29-1 to TRBJ2-3; no clear D gene. Germline V gene lookup returns CDR1 SQVTM and CDR2 ANQGSEA. CDR3 length equals 12 residues. Deletions cut 7 bases from V and 0 bases from J, with 8 bases between. Here the CDR3 DNA reads TGCAGCGAGGCTACTAGCACAGATACGCAGTATTTT. The encoded protein is CSEATSTDTQYF.

On this clone: A much larger clone lies a single base off, so this may be a read error. The chain recombines TRBV7-8 with TRBJ2-1; no clear D gene. CDR1 and CDR2 from the germline V gene are SGHVS and FQNEAQ. The CDR3 is 11 amino acids. V dropped 3 bases and J dropped 3 bases, with 0 bases sitting between them. CDR3 residues: CASSFYNEQFF. CDR3 coding DNA: TGTGCCAGCAGCTTCTACAATGAGCAGTTCTTC.